The present TCR beta chain was sequenced within a study of T cell clonality in common variable immunodeficiency. Study conclusions and caveats: In common variable immunodeficiency, TCR beta chains reportedly carried fewer deletions and N-nucleotide insertions.

Patients had low serum IgG, IgA and/or IgM and specific antibody deficiency. Of CVID subjects, about 16 were female and 29 male, mean age about 40. Most patients and controls had Caucasian heritage. Replacement immunoglobulin had been given to every CVID subject for at least one year. CDR3 length: 15 residues. Between the trimmed V and J ends, which lost 7 bases and 8 bases, there was a span of 20 bases. Germline V lookup: CDR1 LNHDA, CDR2 SQIVND (reference sequence). Sequencing was performed with immunoSEQ multiplex PCR; in TCRdb, only in-frame clones are kept and a portion is missing. The table records approximately 30,000 clones without singletons, the ten largest covering around 7%. In its sample, this clone was seen many times. Its antigen is still unknown. With the read ending 3 residues before the CDR3 end, the germline J gene is used to fill in that end.

The TCR originated in a human donor with common variable immunodeficiency. Sequencing was performed on peripheral blood mononuclear cells. This rearrangement joins TRBV19 to TRBJ1-4; D possibly corresponds to TRBD1 (6 bases). The CDR3 bases that were read are TGTGCCAGTATGAGGCATTGGGGGCCCTCCGAAAAA. Its protein is CASMRHWGPSEK. The full-length CDR3 reads as CASMRHWGPSEKLFF. Based on the CDR3 plus reference TRBV19 and TRBJ1-4, the full variable domain is DGGITQSPKYLFRKEGQNVTLSCEQNLNHDAMYWYRQDPGQGLRLIYYSQIVNDFQKGDIAEGYSVSREKKESFPLTVTSAQKNPTAFYLCASMRHWGPSEKLFFGSGTQLSVL.